One and the same sample provided the 30 T cell receptor beta chains below, sequenced in a study of T cells in Graves' hyperthyroidism and ophthalmopathy. TCR beta CDR3 regions were amplified from RNA transcripts. A set of HTBI primers served as the primers for a first-round RT-PCR of the TCR CDR3. TCRdb used MiXCR to reprocess the multiplex PCR reads, holding one entry per CDR3 protein. The repertoire holds approximately 46,000 distinct CDR3 sequences, with approximately 49% as singletons. The sample was peripheral blood or thyroid tissue (not recorded which). The source of these receptors is a woman aged 50 to 60 with Graves' hyperthyroidism.

This clonotype showed up many times. In DNA, the CDR3 is TGTGCCAGCAGTAATCCGGGGGGTGGGGCCCTCCACTTT. Its protein product is CASSNPGGGALHF. The chain is built from TRBV6-5 and TRBJ1-6; a possible D gene is TRBD1 (5 bases). Per the germline V gene, CDR1 is MNHEY and CDR2 is SVGAGI. CDR3 length: 13 amino acids. V lost 5 bases and J 14 bases, leaving 16 bases between the germline ends.

This clonotype was observed many times. The CDR3 DNA sequence: TGTGCCAGCAGCCGTACGGGGGACTCGGGGTATACGCAGTATTTT. Translating it yields CASSRTGDSGYTQYF. The chain couples TRBV7-2 to TRBJ2-3; perhaps TRBD2 as D (6 bases). CDR1 and CDR2 (germline): SGHTA, FQGNSA. This CDR3 region has 15 residues. Deletions cut 5 bases from V and 7 bases from J, with 19 bases between. Full variable domain (rest looked up from reference TRBV7-2 and TRBJ2-3): GAGVSQSPSNKVTEKGKDVELRCDPISGHTALYWYRQSLGQGLEFLIYFQGNSAPDKSGLPSDRFSAERTGGSVSTLTIQRTQQEDSAVYLCASSRTGDSGYTQYFGPGTRLTVL.

The rearrangement uses TRBV20-1 and TRBJ2-7; no clear D gene. Trimming cost V 3 bases and J 2 bases, with 11 bases left between them. This CDR3 region has 13 residues. From germline, CDR1 is DFQATT and CDR2 SNEGSKA (reference sequence). The CDR3 DNA reads as TGCAGTGCTAGGATCATAGAGCCCTACGAGCAGTACTTC. This sequence encodes CSARIIEPYEQYF.

The rearrangement links TRBV2 to TRBJ2-7, with a possible D match to TRBD2 (5 bases). Germline loops: CDR1 SNHLY, CDR2 FYNNEI. Trimming took 7 bases from V and 3 from J, leaving 10 bases between them. This CDR3 has 12 residues. The CDR3 loop reads CASMDSYYEQYF. The CDR3 nucleotides read TGTGCCAGCATGGACTCCTACTACGAGCAGTACTTC.

The chain couples TRBV25-1 to TRBJ1-1; the D gene is possibly TRBD1 (5 bases). Germline V gene sequence: CDR1 MGHDK, CDR2 SYGVNS. V was shortened by 4 bases and J by 0 bases, with 15 bases between the two germline ends. The CDR3 extends over 16 amino acids. The CDR3: CASSASKGGVNTEAFF. In DNA form, the CDR3 reads TGTGCCAGCAGTGCTAGCAAGGGAGGGGTGAACACTGAAGCTTTCTTT.

Points on this clonotype: A read error is likely, as this CDR3 ends without the conserved phenylalanine or tryptophan. The limits of the CDR3 on the DNA are not certain, so only TCRdb's listed CDR3 is given. The chain's CDR3 is CASSKEWVS. The chain combines TRBV7-9 with TRBJ1-1. CDR1 is SEHNR and CDR2 is FQNEAQ in the germline V gene (reference sequence). The CDR3 contains 9 residues when both ends are counted.

Worth noting for this clonotype: A read error may account for a junction end that differs from germline. J is TRBJ2-3 and V is TRBV14, with D possibly TRBD1 on 6 matching bases. This CDR3 has 15 residues. Germline CDR1 and CDR2: SGHDN and FVKESK. The CDR3: CASSQDNRATDTRYF. CDR3 DNA: TGTGCCAGCAGCCAAGATAACAGGGCGACAGATACGCGGTATTTT.

V usage is TRBV2 and J usage is TRBJ1-4; 7 nucleotides match TRBD1. J lost 3 bases, V lost 9 bases, and 10 bases had no gene match. Germline CDR1 SNHLY, CDR2 FYNNEI. This CDR3 has 15 residues. The CDR3 is CARRTGDSPNEKLFF. The CDR3 coding sequence is TGTGCCAGGAGGACGGGGGACAGCCCTAATGAAAAACTGTTTTTT.

The rearrangement uses TRBV6-5 and TRBJ1-2; D is ambiguous. The CDR3 is 14 residues long. Per the germline V gene, CDR1 is MNHEY and CDR2 is SVGAGI. Trimming took 0 bases from V and 7 from J, leaving 12 bases between them. CDR3: CASSYSLGLTGYTF. DNA of the CDR3: TGTGCCAGCAGTTACTCTCTTGGGTTGACTGGCTACACCTTC.

Turning to this clonotype: Sequence at one end of the junction differs from germline and may be a read error. The CDR3 loop is CASSSDLGQPPSEAF. CDR3 DNA: TGTGCCAGCAGCTCGGACCTAGGACAGCCACCGAGCGAGGCATTT. The chain couples TRBV7-9 to TRBJ1-1; perhaps TRBD1 as D (6 bases). The CDR3 is 15 residues long. Germline V CDR1 and CDR2: SEHNR, FQNEAQ (reference sequence).

This chain uses TRBV4-3 with TRBJ1-1; TRBD1 matches 10 bases. This CDR3 has 16 amino acids. V trimming: 1 base; J trimming: 7 bases; junction bases outside the gene matches: 9. CDR1 and CDR2 (germline): LGHNA, YSLEER. The CDR3 DNA is TGCGCCAGCAGCCAAGGGCCCGGGACAGGGGCATTTGAAGCTTTCTTT. Amino acid sequence: CASSQGPGTGAFEAFF.

This clonotype occurred many times. The CDR3 sequence is CASSQDPWTHQPQHF. The CDR3 nucleotides read TGCGCCAGCAGCCAAGATCCTTGGACCCATCAGCCCCAGCATTTT. V is TRBV4-3 and J is TRBJ1-5; D remains ambiguous. The CDR3 loop spans 15 amino acids. V lost 0 bases to trimming and J lost 5 bases, with 11 bases between them. Germline V gene data show CDR1 as LGHNA and CDR2 as YSLEER.

At least ten counts were recorded for this clonotype. The chain carries TRBV5-1 and TRBJ1-5; TRBD1 might be the D (5 bases). V dropped 0 bases and J dropped 5 bases, with 9 bases sitting between them. Germline V gives CDR1 SGHRS, CDR2 YFSETQ. This CDR3 region has 14 residues. The CDR3 reads CASSLGGTDQPQHF. The CDR3 nucleotides are TGCGCCAGCAGCTTGGGGGGGACGGATCAGCCCCAGCATTTT.

The chain carries TRBV28 and TRBJ2-2; no definite D call. This CDR3 spans 11 amino acids. With 6 bases removed from V and 6 bases from J, the gap between germline ends came to 5 bases. From germline, CDR1 is MDHEN and CDR2 SYDVKM. The CDR3 DNA reads as TGTGCCAGCAGAGATCCCGGGGAGCTGTTTTTT. Encoded protein: CASRDPGELFF.

The table lists this clonotype with many counts. The chain links TRBV11-2 to TRBJ2-7, with D perhaps given as TRBD1 or TRBD2 (5 bases each). The CDR3 has 13 residues. V shed 8 bases and J shed 3 bases, with 14 bases lying between them. Germline V gene data show CDR1 as SGHAT and CDR2 as FQNNGV. The CDR3 DNA follows: TGTGCCAGCTTCGGGGCACGCGGCTACGAGCAGTACTTC. Translating gives CASFGARGYEQYF.

This clonotype was seen many times. Relative to the germline gene, one junction end is altered; a read error may explain this. The chain links TRBV5-1 to TRBJ1-1; possible D gene TRBD1, 5 bases. The CDR3 is 13 residues long. The germline V gene has CDR1 SGHRS and CDR2 YFSETQ. The DNA for the CDR3 is TGTGCCAGCAGCGTAGGACAGAACACTGAAGCTTTCTTT. Translated, it gives CASSVGQNTEAFF.

This clonotype was seen many times. The chain has TRBV5-1 and TRBJ2-7; D may match TRBD1 or TRBD2 (7 bases each). The germline gives CDR1 SGHRS, CDR2 YFSETQ. V lost 0 bases and J lost 4, with 14 bases in between. The CDR3 loop spans 15 amino acids. The CDR3 DNA reads TGCGCCAGCAGCTTGGTTCCCCAGGGGGGGTACGAGCAGTACTTC. Amino acids: CASSLVPQGGYEQYF.

V gene TRBV9 combines with J gene TRBJ1-3; the match to TRBD1 covers 9 bases. Germline lookup yields CDR1 SGDLS and CDR2 YYNGEE. CDR3 length equals 16 residues. J lost 2 bases, V lost 0 bases, and 3 bases had no gene match. CDR3 bases: TGTGCCAGCAGCGTAGCGGGACAGGGCCCTGGAAACACCATATATTTT. It codes for CASSVAGQGPGNTIYF. The variable domain in full, with the rest retrieved from reference TRBV9 and TRBJ1-3, is DSGVTQTPKHLITATGQRVTLRCSPRSGDLSVYWYQQSLDQGLQFLIQYYNGEERAKGNILERFSAQQFPDLHSELNLSSLELGDSALYFCASSVAGQGPGNTIYFGEGSWLTVV.

The chain uses TRBV21-1 and TRBJ2-2; the listed D gene, TRBD2, was not tested against the DNA. TRBV21-1 is given as a pseudogene. This CDR3 is 12 amino acids long. CDR3 DNA sequence: TGTGCCAGCAGCACTAGTTTGGGGGAGCTGTTTTTT. Encoded protein: CASSTSLGELFF.

The sample holds many counts of this clonotype. A single base separates this from a much larger clone, so it may be a read error. CDR3 sequence (DNA): TGCAGTGCCCTGGACCCTGCCACTACTGAAGAACTGTTTTTT. Encoded protein: CSALDPATTEELFF. V gene TRBV20-1 combines with J gene TRBJ1-4; D remains ambiguous. This CDR3 contains 14 residues. Germline CDR1 is DFQATT and CDR2 is SNEGSKA (reference sequence).

The V and J genes are TRBV3-1 and TRBJ1-3; no clear D gene. CDR3 size: 15 residues. With 1 base removed from V and 1 base from J, the gap between germline ends came to 8 bases. Per germline, CDR1 LGHDT and CDR2 YNNKEL (reference sequence). CDR3 in amino acids: CASSQGSRSGNTIYF. CDR3 DNA: TGTGCCAGCAGCCAAGGGTCTAGGTCTGGAAACACCATATATTTT.

This clonotype was seen only a few times. V is TRBV30 and J is TRBJ1-2; tentative D call: TRBD1 (5 bases). V gave up 0 bases and J gave up 3 bases, with 17 bases separating them. The CDR3 runs to 16 residues. Germline V gene lookup returns CDR1 GTSNPN and CDR2 SVGIG (reference sequence). CDR3 bases: TGTGCCTGGAGTGTAGGGGAGGGACCGAGGGACTATGGCTACACCTTC. Translation gives CAWSVGEGPRDYGYTF.

The chain carries TRBV13 and TRBJ2-3; the D gene is possibly TRBD2 (6 bases). Germline loops: CDR1 PRHDT, CDR2 FYEKMQ (reference sequence). Trimming took off 6 bases at V and 0 bases at J, with 25 bases between the two ends. The CDR3 runs to 19 residues. The DNA of the CDR3 is TGTGCCAGCAGTCCTCTCGCGGGACGGCTAACTACTAGCACAGATACGCAGTATTTT. Translation gives CASSPLAGRLTTSTDTQYF.

This clonotype was seen ten or more times. The chain is built from TRBV20-1 and TRBJ2-5; 8 bases map to TRBD2. There are 16 residues in the CDR3. Germline V gives CDR1 DFQATT, CDR2 SNEGSKA (reference sequence). V dropped 6 bases and J dropped 2; count of bases not matched to a gene: 14. The CDR3 coding sequence is TGCAGTGCCCAGCGGGGGATAGTGAGGGTTCAAGAGACCCAGTACTTC. Protein sequence: CSAQRGIVRVQETQYF.

This clonotype was seen many times. This sequence joins TRBV30 and TRBJ1-1, with D maybe TRBD1 (5 bases). V was clipped by 4 bases and J by 1 base, with 13 bases between them. This CDR3 contains 14 residues. Germline V gives CDR1 GTSNPN, CDR2 SVGIG (reference sequence). The CDR3 nucleotides read TGTGCCTGGAACCCGGGACTGTCGAACACTGAAGCTTTCTTT. Its protein is CAWNPGLSNTEAFF.

In DNA form, the CDR3 reads TGTGCCAGCAGTGAGGGGACTAGCGAGACCGGGGAGCTGTTTTTT. It translates to CASSEGTSETGELFF. The chain recombines TRBV2 with TRBJ2-2, with 10 bases fitting TRBD2. Germline CDR1 and CDR2: SNHLY and FYNNEI. This CDR3 has 15 residues. Germline trimming cut 3 bases from V and 5 bases from J; bases unmatched to any gene: 3.

This clonotype appeared many times. The J gene is TRBJ1-6, the V gene TRBV4-1; the D is unclear. Germline CDR1 MGHRA, CDR2 YSYEKL. Trimming cost V 1 base and J 7 bases, with 8 bases left between them. This CDR3 contains 14 residues. CDR3 sequence: CASSQGAMNSPLHF. The CDR3, as DNA: TGCGCCAGCAGCCAAGGGGCGATGAATTCACCCCTCCACTTT.

This clonotype was observed at least ten times. The rearrangement links TRBV5-5 to TRBJ2-3, with D uncertain. The V end lost 7 bases, the J end lost 7 bases, and 7 bases lay between the germline ends. Germline CDR1 and CDR2: SGHKS and YYEKEE (reference sequence). This CDR3 comprises 10 residues. CDR3 sequence: CASGENTQYF. In DNA form, the CDR3 reads TGTGCCAGCGGCGAGAATACGCAGTATTTT. The full variable domain, completed using reference TRBV5-5 and TRBJ2-3, is DAGVTQSPTHLIKTRGQQVTLRCSPISGHKSVSWYQQVLGQGPQFIFQYYEKEERGRGNFPDRFSARQFPNYSSELNVNALLLGDSALYLCASGENTQYFGPGTRLTVL.

A note on this clonotype: One end of the junction does not line up with germline, which may come from a read error. The genes are TRBV20-1 and TRBJ2-5, with D perhaps matching TRBD2 (7 bases). CDR1 and CDR2 (germline): DFQATT, SNEGSKA (reference sequence). This CDR3 has 12 residues. CDR3 amino acids: CGARGGRETQYF. The DNA of the CDR3 is TGCGGTGCTAGGGGGGGGCGGGAGACCCAGTACTTC.

Worth noting for this clonotype: A much bigger clone sits one base away, suggesting this may be a read error. The chain uses TRBV7-9 and TRBJ2-3; D may be TRBD2 (6 bases). The length of the CDR3 is 14 residues. Germline lookup yields CDR1 SEHNR and CDR2 FQNEAQ (reference sequence). The CDR3 bases are TGTGCCAGCAGCTTAGCGGGAGGAACAGAAACGCAGTATTTT. It yields the protein CASSLAGGTETQYF.